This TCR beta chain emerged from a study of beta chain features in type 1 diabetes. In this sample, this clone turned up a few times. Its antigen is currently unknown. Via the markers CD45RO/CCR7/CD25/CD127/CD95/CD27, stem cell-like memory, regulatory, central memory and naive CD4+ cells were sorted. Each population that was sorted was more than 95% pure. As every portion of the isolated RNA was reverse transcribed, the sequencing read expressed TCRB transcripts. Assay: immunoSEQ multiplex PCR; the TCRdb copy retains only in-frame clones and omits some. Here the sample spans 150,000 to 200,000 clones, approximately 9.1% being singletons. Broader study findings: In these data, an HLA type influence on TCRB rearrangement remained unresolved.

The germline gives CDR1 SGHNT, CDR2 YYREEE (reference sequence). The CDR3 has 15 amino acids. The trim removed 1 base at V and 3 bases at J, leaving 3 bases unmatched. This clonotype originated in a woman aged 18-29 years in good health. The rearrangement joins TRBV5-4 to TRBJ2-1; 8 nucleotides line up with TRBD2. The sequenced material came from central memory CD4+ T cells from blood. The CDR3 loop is CASSLPSGLYNEQFF. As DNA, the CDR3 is TGTGCCAGCAGCTTGCCTAGCGGGCTCTACAATGAGCAGTTCTTC.